This T cell receptor beta chain came from a study of control samples from healthy donors and cancer patients. This clone was recorded at least ten times. In germline, CDR1 is SEHNR, CDR2 FQNEAQ (reference sequence). This CDR3 has 13 residues. V gave up 5 bases and J gave up 4 bases, with 11 bases separating them. Sequenced by immunoSEQ multiplex PCR; TCRdb stores in-frame clones only, minus some. The data show some 87,000 clones, around 84% seen once. This receptor was taken from a man between 60 and 75 years old with head and neck cancer. The J gene is TRBJ1-1, the V gene TRBV7-9; D call uncertain. The sample consisted of PBMCs. The CDR3, as DNA: TGTGCCAGCAGCCGACGGTTGAGCACTGAAGCTTTCTTT. This gives the protein CASSRRLSTEAFF.